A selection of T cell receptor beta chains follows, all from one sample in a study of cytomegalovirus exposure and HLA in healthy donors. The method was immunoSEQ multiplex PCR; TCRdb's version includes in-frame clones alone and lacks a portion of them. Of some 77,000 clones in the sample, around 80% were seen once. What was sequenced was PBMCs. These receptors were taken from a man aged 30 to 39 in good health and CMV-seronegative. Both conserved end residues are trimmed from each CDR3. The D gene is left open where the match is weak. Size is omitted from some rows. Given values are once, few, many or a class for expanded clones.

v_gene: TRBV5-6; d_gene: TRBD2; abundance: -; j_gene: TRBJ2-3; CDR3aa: ASSLGAGAGTDTQY
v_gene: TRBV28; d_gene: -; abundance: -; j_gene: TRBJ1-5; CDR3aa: ASRIQGISNQPQH
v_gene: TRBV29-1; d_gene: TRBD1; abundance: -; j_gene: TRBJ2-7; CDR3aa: SVGDRGGGEQY
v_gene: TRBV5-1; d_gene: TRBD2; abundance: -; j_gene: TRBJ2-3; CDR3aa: ASSPGIVSGGRTDTQY
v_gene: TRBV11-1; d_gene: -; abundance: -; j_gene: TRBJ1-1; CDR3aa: ASSFSPDRNTEAF
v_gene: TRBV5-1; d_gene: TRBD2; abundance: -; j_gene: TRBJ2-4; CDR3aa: ASSFSQQRGGSGNIQY
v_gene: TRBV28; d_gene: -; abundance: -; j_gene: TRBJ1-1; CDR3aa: ASSETHKETEAF
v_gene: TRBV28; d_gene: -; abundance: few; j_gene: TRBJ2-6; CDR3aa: ASSLVTGSRAGANVLT
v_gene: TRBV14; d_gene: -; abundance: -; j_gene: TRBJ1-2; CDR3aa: ASSQDRGGYT
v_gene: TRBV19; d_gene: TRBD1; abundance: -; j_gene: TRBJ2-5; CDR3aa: ASSRSGTGGAETQY
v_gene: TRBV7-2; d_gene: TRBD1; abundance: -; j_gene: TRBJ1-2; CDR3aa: ASSPTSGQGNGYT
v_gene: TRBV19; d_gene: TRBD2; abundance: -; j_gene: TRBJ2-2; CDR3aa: ASRDSTSGGNTGELF
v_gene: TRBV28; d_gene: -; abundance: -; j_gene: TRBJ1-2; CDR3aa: ASSFDSNYGYT
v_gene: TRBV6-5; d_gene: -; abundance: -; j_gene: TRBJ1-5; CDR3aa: ASSAGSFNQPQH
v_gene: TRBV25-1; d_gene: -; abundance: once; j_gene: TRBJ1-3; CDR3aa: ASSLSGGRTGNTIY
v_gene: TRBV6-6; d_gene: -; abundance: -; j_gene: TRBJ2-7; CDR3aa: ASSYGGASYEQY
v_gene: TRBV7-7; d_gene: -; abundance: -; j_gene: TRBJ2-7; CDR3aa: ASSLERTPLYEQY
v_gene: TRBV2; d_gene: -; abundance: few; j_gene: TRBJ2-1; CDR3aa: ASKGTQNEQF
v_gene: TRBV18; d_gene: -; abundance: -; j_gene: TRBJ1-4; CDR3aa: ASSTTRQVEKLF
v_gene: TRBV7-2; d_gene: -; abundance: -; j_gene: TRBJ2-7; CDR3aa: ASSFNYEQY
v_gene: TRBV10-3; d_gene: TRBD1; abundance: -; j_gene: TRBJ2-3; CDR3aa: AISESTGPGTDTQY
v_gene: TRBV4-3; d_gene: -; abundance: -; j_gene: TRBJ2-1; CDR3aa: ASSQLRGSSYNEQF
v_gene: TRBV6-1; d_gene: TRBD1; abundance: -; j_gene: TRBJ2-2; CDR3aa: ASRDRGVWTGELF
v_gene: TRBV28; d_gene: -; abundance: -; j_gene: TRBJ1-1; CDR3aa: ASSLGQTAF
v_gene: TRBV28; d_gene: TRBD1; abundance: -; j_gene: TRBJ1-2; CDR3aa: ASATGADYGYT
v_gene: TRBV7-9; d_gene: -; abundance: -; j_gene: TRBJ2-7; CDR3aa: ASSNDKDSQYEQY